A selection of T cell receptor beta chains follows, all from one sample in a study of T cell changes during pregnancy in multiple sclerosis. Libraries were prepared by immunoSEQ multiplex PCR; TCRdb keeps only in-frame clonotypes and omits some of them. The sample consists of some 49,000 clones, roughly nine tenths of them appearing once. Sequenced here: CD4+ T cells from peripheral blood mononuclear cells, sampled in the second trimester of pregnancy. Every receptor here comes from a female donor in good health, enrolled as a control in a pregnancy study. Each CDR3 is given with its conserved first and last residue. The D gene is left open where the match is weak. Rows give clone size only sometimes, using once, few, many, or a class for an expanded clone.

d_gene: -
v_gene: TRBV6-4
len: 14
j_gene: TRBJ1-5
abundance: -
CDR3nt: TGTGCCAGCAGTCAGGACAGAGGGTATCAGCCCCAGCATTTT
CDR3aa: CASSQDRGYQPQHF

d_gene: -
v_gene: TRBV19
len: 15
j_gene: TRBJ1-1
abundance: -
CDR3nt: TGTGCCAGTAGTATTGGGTCGGCGGGAAGGGCTGAAGCTTTCTTT
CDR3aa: CASSIGSAGRAEAFF

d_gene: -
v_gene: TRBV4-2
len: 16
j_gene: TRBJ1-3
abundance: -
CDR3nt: TGTGCCAGCAGCCAAGAAGCTCGAGGATCTGGAAACACCATATATTTT
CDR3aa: CASSQEARGSGNTIYF

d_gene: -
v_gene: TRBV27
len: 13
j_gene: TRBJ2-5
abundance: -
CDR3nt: TGTGCCAGCAGTTTTAGCCTCCAAGAGACCCAGTACTTC
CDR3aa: CASSFSLQETQYF

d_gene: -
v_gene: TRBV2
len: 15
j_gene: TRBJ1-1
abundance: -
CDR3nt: TGTGCCAGCAGTGTAGCCGGGACATTGAACACTGAAGCTTTCTTT
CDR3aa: CASSVAGTLNTEAFF

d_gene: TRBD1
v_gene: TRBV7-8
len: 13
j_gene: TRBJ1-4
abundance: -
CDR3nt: TGTGCCAGCAGCAGTAGGACAGGGAGAGAACTGTTTTTT
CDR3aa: CASSSRTGRELFF

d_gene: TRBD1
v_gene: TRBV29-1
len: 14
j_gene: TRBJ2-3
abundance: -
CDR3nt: TGCAGCGTTGAAGGGACAGGGAGCACAGATACGCAGTATTTT
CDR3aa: CSVEGTGSTDTQYF

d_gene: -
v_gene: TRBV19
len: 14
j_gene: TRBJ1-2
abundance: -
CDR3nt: TGTGCCAGTAGTATCGGACTCTCAGCGGATGGCTACACCTTC
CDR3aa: CASSIGLSADGYTF

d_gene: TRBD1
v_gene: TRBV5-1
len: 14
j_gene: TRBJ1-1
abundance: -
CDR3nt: TGCGCCAGCAGCTTGAGGACAGGGGGCACTGAAGCTTTCTTT
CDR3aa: CASSLRTGGTEAFF

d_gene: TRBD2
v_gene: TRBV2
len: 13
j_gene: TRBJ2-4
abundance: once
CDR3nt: TGTGCCAGCATGGGGGGGTTTGAAAACATTCAGTACTTC
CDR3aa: CASMGGFENIQYF